These 4 T cell receptor beta chains share one sample of origin, sequenced in a study of T cells in Graves' hyperthyroidism and ophthalmopathy (dated by TCRdb to the late 2010s). Libraries came from multiplex PCR. Sequencer: Illumina HiSeq 2000. The TCR beta CDR3 regions were amplified from the RNA transcripts. The TCR CDR3 was subjected to a first round of RT-PCR using the HTBI primer set and the Qiagen OneStep RT-PCR kit. Clones were called with MiXCR by TCRdb after fastp trimmed the public reads at Q25, and only in-frame beta chains were retained. CDR3 protein sequences are deduplicated, and each keeps its most common genes and DNA. This sample comprises tens of thousands of distinct CDR3 sequences, around half of them detected only once. 5.5% to 7.5% of the sample is in the top ten clones. Sequenced: blood. These receptors were taken from a woman aged 50 to 65 with Graves' hyperthyroidism that later progressed to Graves' ophthalmopathy.

This clonotype was counted ten times or more. CDR3 sequence reads: CASSSRDINTGELFF. Written as DNA, the CDR3 is TGTGCCAGCAGCTCCAGGGACATCAACACCGGGGAGCTGTTTTTT. J is TRBJ2-2 and V is TRBV11-3; a possible D gene is TRBD1 (6 bases). This CDR3 has 15 amino acids. The ends were cut back, 4 bases at V and 2 bases at J, with 11 bases in the middle. Germline CDR1 and CDR2: SGHNT and YENEEA.

As regards this clonotype: The missing conserved phenylalanine or tryptophan at the end of this CDR3 makes a read error likely. V and J are TRBV2 and TRBJ2-6, with D perhaps matching TRBD2 (5 bases). The germline gives CDR1 SNHLY, CDR2 FYNNEI. CDR3 size: 15 residues. V lost 5 bases and J lost 2, with 10 bases in between. CDR3 DNA: TGTGCCAGCAGTCTAAACGGGACTGGGGCCAACGTCCTGACTCTC. Translated, it gives CASSLNGTGANVLTL.

This clonotype was observed many times. This chain links TRBV6-1 with TRBJ2-2; no definite D call. The CDR3 extends over 15 amino acids. The germline V gene encodes CDR1 MNHNS and CDR2 SASEGT. V was pared by 6 bases and J by 4 bases, with 15 bases between. The CDR3 DNA follows: TGTGCCAGCAGGCCTAGTGTCACGCCCACCGGGGAGCTGTTTTTT. It encodes CASRPSVTPTGELFF.

This clonotype was observed once. This chain joins TRBV11-3 and TRBJ2-7; TRBD1 matches 9 bases. From germline, CDR1 is SGHNT and CDR2 YENEEA. Trimming took 3 bases from V and 0 from J; bases not matched to a gene: 3. This CDR3 is 15 amino acids long. The CDR3 reads CASSFPGQGSYEQYF. The CDR3 DNA reads TGTGCCAGCAGCTTCCCGGGACAGGGCTCCTACGAGCAGTACTTC.